Listed below are T cell receptor beta chains from one sample, sequenced in a study of blood T cells in healthy people across ages. TCRdb re-called the 5' RACE reads with MiXCR, one entry per CDR3 protein. The repertoire holds 1.5 million to 2 million distinct CDR3 sequences, with approximately 50% as singletons. The sequenced sample consisted of blood. Every receptor here comes from a woman aged 40 to 50 in good health. Each CDR3 is given without its conserved first and last residue. Each record gives: V gene, CDR3 protein.

>TRBV12-3/TRBV12-4
ASTHGTGVYGYT
>TRBV5-1
ASSFSGTIQETQY
>TRBV20-1
SATDEYEQY
>TRBV28
ASSLIGRVGQPQH
>TRBV10-3
AIRARDTESLYNEQF
>TRBV7-2
ASSRAGTVQETQY
>TRBV6-2/TRBV6-3
ASRMRLAGDHEF
>TRBV20-1
SARKAGNTEAF
>TRBV7-2
ASSLDPGKYDQY
>TRBV6-6
ASSYGGAGSEETQY
>TRBV12-3/TRBV12-4
ASSPGTQSPYEQY
>TRBV3-1
ASSQEFSNTEAF
>TRBV4-1
ASSHTTGDNSPLH
>TRBV7-2
ASSLRWDRVNTEAF
>TRBV7-2
ASSPRAGVETQY
>TRBV6-1
ASSRRIGQETQY
>TRBV20-1
SAVRDHQKAF
>TRBV4-2
ASRPRDLSGDEQF
>TRBV20-1
SARGQGEETQY
>TRBV19
ASSRGPEDHRSYNEQF
>TRBV20-1
SARDRLAGGYEQY
>TRBV4-3
ASSQGGGQF
>TRBV27
ASSEGAYNYGYT
>TRBV6-2/TRBV6-3
ATQSGGGSDTQY
>TRBV7-8
ASSPISGYEQY
>TRBV15
ATSRDDKGRYNEQF
>TRBV6-2/TRBV6-3
AIAQGVEQY
>TRBV20-1
SAPKDITDTQY
>TRBV20-1
SVRPNSGANVLT
>TRBV27
ASSVQVSYEQY
>TRBV24-1
ATSDLGPGANNEQF
>TRBV5-1
ASSWTPGGQGARNEQF
>TRBV6-2/TRBV6-3
ASTRPAYEQY
>TRBV6-1
ASSFPGPINEQF
>TRBV15
ATSTLAGTGDEQF
>TRBV6-1
ASDQGSSYEQY
>TRBV5-6
ASSLRAGGNEQY
>TRBV20-1
SARDGPREAQY
>TRBV9
ASSRTQGGNQPQH
>TRBV28
ASRPGQVNQPQH
>TRBV10-1
ASSDPSGGVDTQY
>TRBV11-3
ASSMTGGLETQY
>TRBV4-1
ANSQDSPSGDTQY
>TRBV4-1
ASSQDPLSYNEQF
>TRBV7-8
ASSVRQGTNTEAF
>TRBV2
ASSEDRLQGTQY
>TRBV6-5
ASSSLGTVIQETQY
>TRBV7-2
ASGSPTRTGGASTQY
>TRBV4-3
ASSQGDRDPDTQY
>TRBV7-9
ASSLSMGQSNYGYT
>TRBV5-1
ASSPGDITSTDTQY
>TRBV29-1
SVSPGQGAGGYT